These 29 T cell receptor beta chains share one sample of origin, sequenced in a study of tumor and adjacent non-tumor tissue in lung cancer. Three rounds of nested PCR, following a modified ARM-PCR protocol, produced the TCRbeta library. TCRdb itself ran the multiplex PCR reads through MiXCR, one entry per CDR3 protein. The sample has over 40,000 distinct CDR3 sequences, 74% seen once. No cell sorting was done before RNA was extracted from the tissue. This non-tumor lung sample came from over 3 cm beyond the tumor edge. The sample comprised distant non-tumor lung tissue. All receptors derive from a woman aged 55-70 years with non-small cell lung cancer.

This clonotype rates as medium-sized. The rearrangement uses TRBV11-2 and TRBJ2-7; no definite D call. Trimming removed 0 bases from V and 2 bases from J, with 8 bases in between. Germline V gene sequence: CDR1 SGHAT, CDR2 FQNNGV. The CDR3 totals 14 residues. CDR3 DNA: TGTGCCAGCAGCTTAGACGGCAGTCCCTACGAGCAGTACTTC. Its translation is CASSLDGSPYEQYF. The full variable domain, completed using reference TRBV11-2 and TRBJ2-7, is EAGVAQSPRYKIIEKRQSVAFWCNPISGHATLYWYQQILGQGPKLLIQFQNNGVVDDSQLPKDRFSAERLKGVDSTLKIQPAKLEDSAVYLCASSLDGSPYEQYFGPGTRLTVT.

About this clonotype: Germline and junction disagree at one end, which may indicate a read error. The CDR3 is CANRSLATNEKLFF. In DNA, the CDR3 is TGTGCCAACAGGTCACTTGCAACTAATGAAAAACTGTTTTTC. This chain connects TRBV6-5 to TRBJ1-4, with a possible D match to TRBD1 (5 bases). Germline lookup yields CDR1 MNHEY and CDR2 SVGAGI. This CDR3 has 14 residues.

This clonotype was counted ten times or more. The CDR3 is CASSQETGSGANVLTF. CDR3 nucleotide sequence: TGCGCCAGCAGCCAAGAAACAGGGTCTGGGGCCAACGTCCTGACTTTC. The rearrangement uses TRBV4-3 and TRBJ2-6, with D perhaps TRBD1 (6 bases). This CDR3 comprises 16 residues. Trimming removed 0 bases at V and 1 base at J, with 7 bases between. CDR1 is LGHNA, CDR2 YSLEER, per germline.

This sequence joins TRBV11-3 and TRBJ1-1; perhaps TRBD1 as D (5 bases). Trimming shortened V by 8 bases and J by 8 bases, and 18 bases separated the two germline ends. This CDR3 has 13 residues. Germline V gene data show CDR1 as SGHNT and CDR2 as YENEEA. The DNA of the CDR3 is TGTGCCAGCGGCGTTCGGAACAGGCCCGAAGCTTTCTTT. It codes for CASGVRNRPEAFF.

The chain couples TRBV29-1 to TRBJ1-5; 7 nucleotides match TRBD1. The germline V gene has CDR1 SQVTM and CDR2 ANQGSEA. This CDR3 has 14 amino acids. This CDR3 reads CGAGDSRSWQPQHF. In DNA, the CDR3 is TGCGGCGCCGGGGACAGTAGAAGCTGGCAGCCCCAGCATTTT.

DNA of the CDR3: TGTGCCAGCATCGCAAGGACAGGGGGCTCCTCTGGGGCCAACGTCCTGACTTTC. Translating it yields CASIARTGGSSGANVLTF. V usage is TRBV11-2 and J usage is TRBJ2-6; 11 bases agree with TRBD1. The ends lost 7 bases at V and 0 bases at J; junction bases unmatched: 8. The CDR3 extends over 18 amino acids. The germline gives CDR1 SGHAT, CDR2 FQNNGV.

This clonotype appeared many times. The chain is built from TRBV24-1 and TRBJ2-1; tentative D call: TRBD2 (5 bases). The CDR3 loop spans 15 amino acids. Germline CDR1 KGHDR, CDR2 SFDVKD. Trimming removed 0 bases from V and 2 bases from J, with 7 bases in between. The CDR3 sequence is CATSDLAGPYNEQFF. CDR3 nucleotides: TGTGCCACCAGTGATTTGGCGGGCCCCTACAATGAGCAGTTCTTC.

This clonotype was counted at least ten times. The CDR3 DNA reads as TGCAGCCCCCTCCCCCAGGACACTGAAGCTTTCTTT. Amino acid sequence: CSPLPQDTEAFF. This rearrangement joins TRBV29-1 to TRBJ1-1; D uncertain. Germline assignment: CDR1 SQVTM and CDR2 ANQGSEA. The CDR3 is 12 amino acids. Deletions cut 8 bases from V and 3 bases from J, with 13 bases between.

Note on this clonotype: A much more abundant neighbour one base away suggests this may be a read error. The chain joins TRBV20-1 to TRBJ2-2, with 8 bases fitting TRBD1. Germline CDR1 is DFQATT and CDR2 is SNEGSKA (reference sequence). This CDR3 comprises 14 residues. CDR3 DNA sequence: TGCTGTGCTATATTGACAGGGGTTGCCGGGGAGCTGTTTTTT. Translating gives CCAILTGVAGELFF.

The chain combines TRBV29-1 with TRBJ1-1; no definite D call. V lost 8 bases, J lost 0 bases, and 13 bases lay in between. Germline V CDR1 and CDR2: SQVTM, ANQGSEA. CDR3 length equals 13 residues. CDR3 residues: CSTGRNMNTEAFF. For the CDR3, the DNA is TGCAGCACCGGACGGAACATGAACACTGAAGCTTTCTTT.

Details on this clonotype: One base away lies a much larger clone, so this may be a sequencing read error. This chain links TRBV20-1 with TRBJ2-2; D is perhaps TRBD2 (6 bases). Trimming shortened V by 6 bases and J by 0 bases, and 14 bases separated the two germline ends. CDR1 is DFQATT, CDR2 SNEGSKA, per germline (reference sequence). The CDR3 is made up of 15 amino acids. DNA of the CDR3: TGCAGTGCCGGAGGGGCAGATACGAACACCGGGGAGCTGTTTTTT. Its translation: CSAGGADTNTGELFF.

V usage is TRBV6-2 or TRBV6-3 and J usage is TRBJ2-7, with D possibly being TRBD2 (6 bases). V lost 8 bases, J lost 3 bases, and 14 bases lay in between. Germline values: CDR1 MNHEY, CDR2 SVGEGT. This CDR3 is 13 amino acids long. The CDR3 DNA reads TGTGCCAGCCGCGGGCAGGGAGGCTACGAGCAGTACTTC. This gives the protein CASRGQGGYEQYF.

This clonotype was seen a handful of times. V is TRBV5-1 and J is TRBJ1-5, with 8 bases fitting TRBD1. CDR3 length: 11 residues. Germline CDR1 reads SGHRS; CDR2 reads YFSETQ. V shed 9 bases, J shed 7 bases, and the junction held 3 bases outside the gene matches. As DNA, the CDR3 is TGCGCCATGACAGGGGAGCAGCCCCAGCATTTT. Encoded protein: CAMTGEQPQHF. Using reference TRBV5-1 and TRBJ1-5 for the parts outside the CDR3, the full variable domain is KAGVTQTPRYLIKTRGQQVTLSCSPISGHRSVSWYQQTPGQGLQFLFEYFSETQRNKGNFPGRFSGRQFSNSRSEMNVSTLELGDSALYLCAMTGEQPQHFGDGTRLSIL.

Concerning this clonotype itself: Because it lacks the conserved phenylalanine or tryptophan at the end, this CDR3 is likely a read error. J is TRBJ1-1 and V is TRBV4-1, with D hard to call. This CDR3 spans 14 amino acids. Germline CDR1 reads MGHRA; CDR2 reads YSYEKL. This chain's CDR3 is CASNQVVGNTEAFL. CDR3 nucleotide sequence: TGCGCCAGCAACCAAGTCGTGGGGAACACTGAAGCTTTCTTA.

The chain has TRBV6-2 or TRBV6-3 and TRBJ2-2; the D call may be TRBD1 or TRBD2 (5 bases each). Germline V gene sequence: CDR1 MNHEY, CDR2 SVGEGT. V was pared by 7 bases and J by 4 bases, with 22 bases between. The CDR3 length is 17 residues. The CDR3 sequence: CASKGTLGRWSTGELFF. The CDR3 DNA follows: TGTGCCAGCAAGGGGACCCTGGGACGGTGGAGCACCGGGGAGCTGTTTTTT.

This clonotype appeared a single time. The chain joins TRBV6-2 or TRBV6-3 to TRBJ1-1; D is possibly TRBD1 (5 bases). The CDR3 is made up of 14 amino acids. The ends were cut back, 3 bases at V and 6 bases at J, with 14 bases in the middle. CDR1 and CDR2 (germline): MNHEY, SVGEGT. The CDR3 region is CASSYPTGNAEAFF. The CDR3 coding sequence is TGTGCCAGCAGTTATCCCACAGGTAACGCTGAAGCTTTCTTT.

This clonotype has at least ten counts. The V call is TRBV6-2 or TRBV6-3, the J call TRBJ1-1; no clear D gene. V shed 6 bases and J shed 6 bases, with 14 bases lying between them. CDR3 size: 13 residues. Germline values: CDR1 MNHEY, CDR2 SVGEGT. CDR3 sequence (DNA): TGTGCCAGCAGAGGCCCAGGCAGATCTGAAGCTTTCTTT. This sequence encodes CASRGPGRSEAFF.

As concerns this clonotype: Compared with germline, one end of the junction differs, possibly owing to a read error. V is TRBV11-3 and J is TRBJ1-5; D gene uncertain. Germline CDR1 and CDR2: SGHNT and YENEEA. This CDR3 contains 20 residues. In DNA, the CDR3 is TGTGTCAGCAGCTTAGATTGCGTGGTGGAATTTCGTTATAGCAATCAGCCCCATCATTTT. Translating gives CVSSLDCVVEFRYSNQPHHF.

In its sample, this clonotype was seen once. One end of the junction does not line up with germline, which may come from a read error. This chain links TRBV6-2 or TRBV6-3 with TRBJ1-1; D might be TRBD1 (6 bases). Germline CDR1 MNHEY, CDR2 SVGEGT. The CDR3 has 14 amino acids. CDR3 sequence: CASSYGQRSTDAFF. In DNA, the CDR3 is TGTGCCAGCAGTTACGGACAGCGGAGCACTGATGCTTTCTTT.

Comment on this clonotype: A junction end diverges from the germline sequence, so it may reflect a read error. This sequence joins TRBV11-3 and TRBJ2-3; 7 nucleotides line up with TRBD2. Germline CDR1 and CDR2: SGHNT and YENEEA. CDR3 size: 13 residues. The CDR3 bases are TGTGCCAGCAGACGGGTGAGCGGGGATATGCAGTATTTT. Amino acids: CASRRVSGDMQYF. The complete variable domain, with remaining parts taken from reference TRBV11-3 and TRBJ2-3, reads EAGVVQSPRYKIIEKKQPVAFWCNPISGHNTLYWYLQNLGQGPELLIRYENEEAVDDSQLPKDRFSAERLKGVDSTLKIQPAELGDSAVYLCASRRVSGDMQYFGPGTRLTVL.

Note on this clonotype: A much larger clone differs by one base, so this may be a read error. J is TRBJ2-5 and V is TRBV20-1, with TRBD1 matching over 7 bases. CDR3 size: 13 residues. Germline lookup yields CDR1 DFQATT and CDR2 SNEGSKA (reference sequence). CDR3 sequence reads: CSALRDRQESQYF. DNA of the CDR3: TGCAGTGCTCTCCGGGACAGACAAGAGAGCCAGTACTTC.

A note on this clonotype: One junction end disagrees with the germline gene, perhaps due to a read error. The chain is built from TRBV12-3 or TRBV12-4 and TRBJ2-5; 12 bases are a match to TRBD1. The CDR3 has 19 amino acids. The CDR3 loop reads CASSSRDRGPIRYQETQYF. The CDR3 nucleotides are TGTGCCAGCAGTTCAAGGGACAGGGGGCCGATCCGGTACCAAGAGACCCAATACTTC.

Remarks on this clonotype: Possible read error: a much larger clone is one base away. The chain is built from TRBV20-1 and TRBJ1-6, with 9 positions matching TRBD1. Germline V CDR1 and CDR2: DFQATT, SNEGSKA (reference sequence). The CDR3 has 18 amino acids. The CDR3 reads CSTRPRGTGTSRNSPLHF. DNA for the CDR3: TGCAGTACTAGACCGAGGGGGACAGGGACGTCAAGGAATTCACCCCTCCACTTT.

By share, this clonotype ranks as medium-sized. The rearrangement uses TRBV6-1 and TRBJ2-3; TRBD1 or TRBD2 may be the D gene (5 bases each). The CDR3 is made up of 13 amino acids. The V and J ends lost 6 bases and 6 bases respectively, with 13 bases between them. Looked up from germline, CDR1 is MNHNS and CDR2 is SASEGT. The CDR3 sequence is CASRSGGGDTQYF. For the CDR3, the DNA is TGTGCCAGCAGGAGCGGTGGGGGTGATACGCAGTATTTT.

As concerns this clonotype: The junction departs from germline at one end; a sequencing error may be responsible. In nucleotides, the CDR3 is TGTGCCACCAGTTACAGGGTTATGAATGAACAGTTCTTC. This gives the protein CATSYRVMNEQFF. V usage is TRBV24-1 and J usage is TRBJ2-1; maybe TRBD1 (6 bases). The length of the CDR3 is 13 residues. Germline loops: CDR1 KGHDR, CDR2 SFDVKD.

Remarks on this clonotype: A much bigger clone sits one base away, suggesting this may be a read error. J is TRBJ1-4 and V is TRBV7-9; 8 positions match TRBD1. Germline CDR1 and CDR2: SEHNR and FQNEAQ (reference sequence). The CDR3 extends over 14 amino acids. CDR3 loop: CTSSPQTGVEKLFF. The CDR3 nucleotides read TGTACCAGCAGCCCCCAGACAGGGGTTGAAAAACTGTTTTTT. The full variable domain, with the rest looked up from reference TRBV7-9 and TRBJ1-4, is DTGVSQNPRHKITKRGQNVTFRCDPISEHNRLYWYRQTLGQGPEFLTYFQNEAQLEKSRLLSDRFSAERPKGSFSTLEIQRTEQGDSAMYLCTSSPQTGVEKLFFGSGTQLSVL.

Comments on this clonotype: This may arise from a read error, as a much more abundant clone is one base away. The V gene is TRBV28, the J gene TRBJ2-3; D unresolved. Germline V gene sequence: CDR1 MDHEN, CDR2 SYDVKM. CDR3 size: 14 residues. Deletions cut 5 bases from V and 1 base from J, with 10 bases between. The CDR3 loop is CASSLVSGTDTQYF. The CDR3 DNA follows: TGTGCCAGCAGTCTCGTTTCGGGCACAGATACGCAGTATTTT.

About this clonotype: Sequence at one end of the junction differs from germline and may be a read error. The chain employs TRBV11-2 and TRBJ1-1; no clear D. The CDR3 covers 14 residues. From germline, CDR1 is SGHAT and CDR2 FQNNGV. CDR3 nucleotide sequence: TGTGGCAGCTTAGATCAGTCCCTGAACACTGAAGCTTTCTTT. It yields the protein CGSLDQSLNTEAFF.

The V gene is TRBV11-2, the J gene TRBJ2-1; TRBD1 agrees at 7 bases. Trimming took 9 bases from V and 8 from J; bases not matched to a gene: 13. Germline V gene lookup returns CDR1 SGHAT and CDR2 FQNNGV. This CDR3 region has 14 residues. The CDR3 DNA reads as TGTGCCAGTAACCCGGGACAGAAATACTATGAGCAGTTCTTC. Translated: CASNPGQKYYEQFF.